This T cell receptor beta chain originates from a study of cytomegalovirus exposure and HLA in healthy donors. The study's findings and limits: Common viral pathogens were later found to be apparently linked to several of the most significant clusters.

Points on this clone: The antigen is undetermined.

The CDR3 is 14 residues long. The V and J ends lost 5 bases and 8 bases, in that order; junction bases with no gene match: 9. Germline CDR1 reads MNHEY; CDR2 reads SVGAGI. Unrecorded immune exposure was likely among donors, who were nominally healthy when sampled. 60 Vbeta and 13 Jbeta primers were used in PCR. The assay was immunoSEQ multiplex PCR, and TCRdb's table has in-frame clones only and misses some. The data show roughly 90,000 clones, about 80% seen once. The sequenced sample was PBMCs. The receptor comes from a man aged 25-40 years in good health and CMV-seronegative. The V call is TRBV6-5, the J call TRBJ2-1, with 7 bases lining up with TRBD1. CDR3 amino acids: CASSRRQGRDEQFF. The CDR3 DNA is TGTGCCAGCAGTCGAAGACAGGGCAGGGATGAGCAGTTCTTC.